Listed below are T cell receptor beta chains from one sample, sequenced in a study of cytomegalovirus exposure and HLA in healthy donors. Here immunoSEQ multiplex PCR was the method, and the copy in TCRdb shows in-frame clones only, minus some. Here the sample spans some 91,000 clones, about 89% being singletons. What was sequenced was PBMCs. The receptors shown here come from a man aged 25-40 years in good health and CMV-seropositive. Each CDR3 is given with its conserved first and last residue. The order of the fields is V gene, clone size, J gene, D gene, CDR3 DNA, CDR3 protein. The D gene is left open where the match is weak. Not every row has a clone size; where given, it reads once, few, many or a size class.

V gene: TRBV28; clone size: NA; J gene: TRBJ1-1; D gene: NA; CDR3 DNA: TGTGCCAGCAGCGCCCGCCGGACTGAAGCTTTCTTT; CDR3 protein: CASSARRTEAFF
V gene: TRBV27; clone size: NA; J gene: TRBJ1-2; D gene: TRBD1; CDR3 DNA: TGTGCCAGCAGTTTGAGGGACAGGGGGTCAGCTAACTATGGCTACACCTTC; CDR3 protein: CASSLRDRGSANYGYTF
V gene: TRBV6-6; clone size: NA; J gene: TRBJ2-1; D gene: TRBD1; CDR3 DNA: TGTGCCAGCAGTTATAAAGGACAGGGGGCCAATGAGCAGTTCTTC; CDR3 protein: CASSYKGQGANEQFF
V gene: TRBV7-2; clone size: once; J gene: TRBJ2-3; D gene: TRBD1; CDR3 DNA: TGTGCCAGCAGCGTAGACAGGGTCAGCACAGATACGCAGTATTTT; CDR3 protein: CASSVDRVSTDTQYF
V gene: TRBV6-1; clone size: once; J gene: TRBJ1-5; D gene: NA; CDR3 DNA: TGTGCCAGCAGCCCAGGGCGCAATCAGCCCCAGCATTTT; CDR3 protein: CASSPGRNQPQHF
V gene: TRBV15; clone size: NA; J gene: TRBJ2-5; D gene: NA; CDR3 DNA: TGTGCCACCAGCAGAGGGGCGGGACTGAGGTACCAAGAGACCCAGTACTTC; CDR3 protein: CATSRGAGLRYQETQYF
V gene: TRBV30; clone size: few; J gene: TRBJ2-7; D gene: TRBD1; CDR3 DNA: TGTGCCTGGAGTGTAAGGACAGGGCTCTCCTACGAGCAGTACTTC; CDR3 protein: CAWSVRTGLSYEQYF
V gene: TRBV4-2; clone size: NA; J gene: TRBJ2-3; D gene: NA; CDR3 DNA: TGTGCCAGCAGCCAATCGGGGCGGGAAAGCGGAAATACGCAGTATTTT; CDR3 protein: CASSQSGRESGNTQYF
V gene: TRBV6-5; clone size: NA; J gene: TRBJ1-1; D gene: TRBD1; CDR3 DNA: TGTGCCAGCAGTTACGGGACAGCTGGAGGCACTGAAGCTTTCTTT; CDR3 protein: CASSYGTAGGTEAFF
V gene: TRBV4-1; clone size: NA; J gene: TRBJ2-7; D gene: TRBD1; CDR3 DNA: TGCGCCAGCAGCCAAATCCACAGGGGTCGGAGCGAGCAGTACTTC; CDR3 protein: CASSQIHRGRSEQYF
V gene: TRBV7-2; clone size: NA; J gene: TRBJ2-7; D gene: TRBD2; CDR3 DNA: TGTGCCACCGCCCGCGGGAGGGCCTACGAGCAGTACTTC; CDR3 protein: CATARGRAYEQYF
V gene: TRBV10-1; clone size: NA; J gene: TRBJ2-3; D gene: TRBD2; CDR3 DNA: TGCGCCAGCAGTGCGGCTAGCGGGAGACCAGATACGCAGTATTTT; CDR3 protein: CASSAASGRPDTQYF
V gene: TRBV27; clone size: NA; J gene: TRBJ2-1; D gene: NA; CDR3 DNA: TGTGCCAGCCGGAGCGGAGGATCAGATCATGAGCAGTTCTTC; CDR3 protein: CASRSGGSDHEQFF
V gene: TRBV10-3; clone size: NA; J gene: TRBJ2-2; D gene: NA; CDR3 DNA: TGTGCCATCAGCTCCGCAGGGTCGGACACCGGGGAGCTGTTTTTT; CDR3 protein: CAISSAGSDTGELFF
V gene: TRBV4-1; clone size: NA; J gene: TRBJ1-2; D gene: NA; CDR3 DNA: TGCGCCAGCAGCCAAGAGATTGGACAGATCTATGGCTACACCTTC; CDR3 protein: CASSQEIGQIYGYTF
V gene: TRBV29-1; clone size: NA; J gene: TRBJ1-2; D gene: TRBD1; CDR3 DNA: TGCAGCGTTGAAAGGGGGCTTTATGGCTACACCTTC; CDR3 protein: CSVERGLYGYTF
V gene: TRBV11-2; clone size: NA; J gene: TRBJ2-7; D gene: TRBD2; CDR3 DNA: TGTGCCAGCAGCTTATTAGGGCGCCTAGCGGACGAGCAGTACTTC; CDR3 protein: CASSLLGRLADEQYF
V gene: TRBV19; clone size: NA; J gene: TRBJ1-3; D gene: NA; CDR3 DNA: TGTGCCAGTAGTATCGGACGAGGGAGTGGAAACACCATATATTTT; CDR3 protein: CASSIGRGSGNTIYF
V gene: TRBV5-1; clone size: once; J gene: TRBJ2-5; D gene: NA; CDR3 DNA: TGCGCCAGCAGCCCTGGTGCGGTGTGGGAGACCCAGTACTTC; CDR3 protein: CASSPGAVWETQYF
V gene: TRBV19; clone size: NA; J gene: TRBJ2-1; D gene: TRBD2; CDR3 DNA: TGTGCCAGTAGTATTTCTGTCCTAGCGGGGAACAATGAGCAGTTCTTC; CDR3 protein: CASSISVLAGNNEQFF
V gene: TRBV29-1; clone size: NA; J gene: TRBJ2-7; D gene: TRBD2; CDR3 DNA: TGCAGCGTTGGGACTAGCGGGGGCGAGCAGTACTTC; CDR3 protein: CSVGTSGGEQYF
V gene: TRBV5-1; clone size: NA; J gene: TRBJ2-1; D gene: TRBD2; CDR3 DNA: TGCGCCAGCAGCTTACTAGCGGAGAGCTCCTACAATGAGCAGTTCTTC; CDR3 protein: CASSLLAESSYNEQFF
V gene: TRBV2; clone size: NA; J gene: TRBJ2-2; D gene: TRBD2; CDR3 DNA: TGTGCCAGCAGTGGCCGGACTAGCGCTCCCTTCACCGGGGAGCTGTTTTTT; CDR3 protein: CASSGRTSAPFTGELFF
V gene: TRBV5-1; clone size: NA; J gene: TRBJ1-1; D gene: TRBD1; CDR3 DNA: TGCGCCAGCAGCGACGGGACAGACACTGAAGCTTTCTTT; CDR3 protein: CASSDGTDTEAFF
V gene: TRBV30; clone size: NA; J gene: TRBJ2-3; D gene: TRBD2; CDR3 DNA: TGTGCCTGGAGTCGGGGACTAGCGGGAGGACCAGATACGCAGTATTTT; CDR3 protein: CAWSRGLAGGPDTQYF
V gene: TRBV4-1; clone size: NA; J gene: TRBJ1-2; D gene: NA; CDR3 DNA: TGCGCCAGCAGCCAGACGCCGGGGGACAACTATGGCTACACCTTC; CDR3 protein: CASSQTPGDNYGYTF
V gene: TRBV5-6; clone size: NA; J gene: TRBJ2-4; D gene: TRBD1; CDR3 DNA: TGTGCCAGCAGCTTGGTGACAGGGACGCTACTAGCCAAAAACATTCAGTACTTC; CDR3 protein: CASSLVTGTLLAKNIQYF
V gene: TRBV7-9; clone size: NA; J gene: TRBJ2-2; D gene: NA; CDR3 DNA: TGTGTGCCGCGCCCCTCGGCCGGGGAGCTGTTTTTT; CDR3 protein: CVPRPSAGELFF